These T cell receptor beta chains were read from a single sample in a study of CD8 T cells in Susac syndrome. In TCRdb, the immunoSEQ multiplex PCR reads were re-called with MiXCR into one record per CDR3 protein. The table records fewer than 150,000 distinct CDR3 sequences, around 90% of them present only once. Input material: CD8+ T cells from PBMCs. The source is a human donor with multiple sclerosis. The CDR3 runs from the conserved cysteine through the conserved F or W. A D gene is named only where the DNA matches it firmly. Clone size is given for some rows only: seen once, a few or many times, or a class if the clone is expanded.

size	J	D	V	DNA	CDR3
few	TRBJ2-7	-	TRBV11-2	TGTGCCAGCAGCTTACCCCAAAACCCCTACGAGCAGTACTTC	CASSLPQNPYEQYF
-	TRBJ2-3	-	TRBV7-9	TGTGCCAGCACCTCGCCCCCAGATACGCAGTATTTT	CASTSPPDTQYF
-	TRBJ2-2	-	TRBV7-9	TGTGCCAGCATCTCCGGGACAAACACCGGGGAGCTGTTTTTT	CASISGTNTGELFF
-	TRBJ2-7	-	TRBV7-2	TGTGCCAGCAGCGAGGGACTTTCCTACGAGCAGTACTTC	CASSEGLSYEQYF
-	TRBJ1-2	TRBD1	TRBV29-1	TGCAGCGCATGGACAGGATCTAACTATGGCTACACCTTC	CSAWTGSNYGYTF
-	TRBJ2-1	-	TRBV30	TGTGCCTGGACCGTAACATCCTACAATGAGCAGTTCTTC	CAWTVTSYNEQFF
-	TRBJ2-7	-	TRBV10-1	TGCGCCAGCAGTGAGTCGACTCTCGGCTTGGTCTACGAGCAGTACTTC	CASSESTLGLVYEQYF
-	TRBJ1-1	-	TRBV4-2	TGTGCCAGCAGCCAAGAATTCGGCGGGGAGAACACTGAAGCTTTCTTT	CASSQEFGGENTEAFF
-	TRBJ2-2	-	TRBV18	TGTGCCAGCTCACCGGGGACCGGGGAGCTGTTTTTT	CASSPGTGELFF
-	TRBJ2-2	-	TRBV6-5	TGTGCCAGCAACTTAGGTGGGGGCGCCGGGGAGCTGTTTTTT	CASNLGGGAGELFF
few	TRBJ2-2	-	TRBV27	TGTGCCAGCAGTTTCTCGAACACCGGGGAGCTGTTTTTT	CASSFSNTGELFF
-	TRBJ1-1	TRBD1	TRBV10-3	TGTGCCATCAGTCAGGGGGGAGAGACTGAAGCTTTCTTT	CAISQGGETEAFF
-	TRBJ2-7	TRBD1	TRBV9	TGTGCCAGCAGCGGAACCCAGACAGGGTTGTTGGGCGAGCAGTACTTC	CASSGTQTGLLGEQYF
-	TRBJ1-1	-	TRBV2	TGTGCCAGCAGAACGAACACTGAAGCTTTCTTT	CASRTNTEAFF
-	TRBJ2-5	TRBD1	TRBV7-6	TGTGCCAGCAGCTGGGGACAGGGTGAGCGAGAGACCCAGTACTTC	CASSWGQGERETQYF
once	TRBJ2-7	TRBD2	TRBV10-2	TGCGCCAGCAGTGCTTGGACTAGCGGGAGCTACGAGCAGTACTTC	CASSAWTSGSYEQYF
-	TRBJ2-7	TRBD2	TRBV6-6	TGTGCCAGCAGCTCAACGGGACTAGACTACGAGCAGTACTTC	CASSSTGLDYEQYF
-	TRBJ2-1	TRBD2	TRBV20-1	TGCAGTGCTAGAAGTCTAGCGGATTACAATGAGCAGTTCTTC	CSARSLADYNEQFF
once	TRBJ2-7	TRBD2	TRBV27	TGTGCCAGCAGCCTAAAAGGGACTACCTACGAGCAGTACTTC	CASSLKGTTYEQYF
-	TRBJ2-3	TRBD1	TRBV5-4	TGTGCCAGCAGCTCCACAGGGGCACCACAACCCAACACAGATACGCAGTATTTT	CASSSTGAPQPNTDTQYF
-	TRBJ2-5	TRBD2	TRBV5-6	TGTGCCAGCAGCTCCGGACTAGCGGGAGAGACCCAGTACTTC	CASSSGLAGETQYF
-	TRBJ2-7	TRBD1	TRBV9	TGTGCCAGCAGCCTCAATCCCGGGACAGGCTCCTACGAGCAGTACTTC	CASSLNPGTGSYEQYF
-	TRBJ1-4	TRBD1	TRBV7-9	TGTGCCAGCAGCCCAATGGGACAGGGGCGCGAAAAACTGTTTTTT	CASSPMGQGREKLFF
once	TRBJ1-1	TRBD1	TRBV2	TGTGCCAGCAGCTCCGGGACAGGGGAACTAGGGACTGAAGCTTTCTTT	CASSSGTGELGTEAFF
-	TRBJ2-7	TRBD1	TRBV25-1	TGTGCCAGACGGATTTCAGGACAGGGGGCTGACGAGCAGTACTTC	CARRISGQGADEQYF
-	TRBJ2-1	-	TRBV6-1	TGTGCCAGCAGCCCCTCGGGTTTAGCGACCAGCTCCTACAATGAGCAGTTCTTC	CASSPSGLATSSYNEQFF
-	TRBJ1-1	-	TRBV20-1	TGCAGTGCTAGGGTAAGGGGCACTGAAGCTTTCTTT	CSARVRGTEAFF
-	TRBJ2-1	-	TRBV13	TGTGCCAGCAGCCATCTCGAGGGGACTGACAACAATGAGCAGTTCTTC	CASSHLEGTDNNEQFF
-	TRBJ2-2	-	TRBV3-1	TGTGCCAGCAAAACGGGATTTGAGGACACCGGGGAGCTGTTTTTT	CASKTGFEDTGELFF
-	TRBJ1-5	-	TRBV7-6	TGTGCCAGCAGCTTAGCGTGGGACCCAGGGGCTAATCAGCCCCAGCATTTT	CASSLAWDPGANQPQHF
-	TRBJ1-4	-	TRBV7-9	TGTGCCAGCAGCTTAGAACAGGGCCGGGAAAAACTGTTTTTT	CASSLEQGREKLFF
-	TRBJ2-7	-	TRBV19	TGTGCCAGTAGTGGAACAGCTACCTACGAGCAGTACTTC	CASSGTATYEQYF
-	TRBJ2-7	-	TRBV7-9	TGTGCCAGCAGTTCCAGGGGCCGGAGTGGGTCCTACGAGCAGTACTTC	CASSSRGRSGSYEQYF
once	TRBJ2-5	TRBD2	TRBV6-5	TGTGCCAGCAGTTCCCAACTAGCGGACATAGAGTCCCAGTACTTC	CASSSQLADIESQYF
-	TRBJ1-1	-	TRBV12-3/TRBV12-4	TGTGCCAGCAGTTCTCGCAGGTTCACTGAAGCTTTCTTT	CASSSRRFTEAFF
-	TRBJ2-1	-	TRBV30	TGTGCCTGGCGTGGGGGGTATGAGCAGTTCTTC	CAWRGGYEQFF
-	TRBJ2-1	-	TRBV4-1	TGCGCCAGCAGCCAAGATTACCAACAGACCTACTACAATGAGCAGTTCTTC	CASSQDYQQTYYNEQFF
-	TRBJ1-5	-	TRBV7-8	TGTGCCAGCAGCTCAACAGAGAATAGCAATCAGCCCCAGCATTTT	CASSSTENSNQPQHF
-	TRBJ2-3	-	TRBV27	TGTGCCAGCAGTTTCGGCAGCAGCACAGATACGCAGTATTTT	CASSFGSSTDTQYF
once	TRBJ2-1	-	TRBV29-1	TGCAGCGTCACAGAAATAGAGCTAGCGTACAATGAGCAGTTCTTC	CSVTEIELAYNEQFF
-	TRBJ2-1	TRBD2	TRBV27	TGTGCCAGCAGTTCCGTAGCGGGAATCCCCAATGAGCAGTTCTTC	CASSSVAGIPNEQFF
-	TRBJ2-7	-	TRBV15	TGTGCCACCACCCCGGGACGACAGCCCTCCTACGAGCAGTACTTC	CATTPGRQPSYEQYF